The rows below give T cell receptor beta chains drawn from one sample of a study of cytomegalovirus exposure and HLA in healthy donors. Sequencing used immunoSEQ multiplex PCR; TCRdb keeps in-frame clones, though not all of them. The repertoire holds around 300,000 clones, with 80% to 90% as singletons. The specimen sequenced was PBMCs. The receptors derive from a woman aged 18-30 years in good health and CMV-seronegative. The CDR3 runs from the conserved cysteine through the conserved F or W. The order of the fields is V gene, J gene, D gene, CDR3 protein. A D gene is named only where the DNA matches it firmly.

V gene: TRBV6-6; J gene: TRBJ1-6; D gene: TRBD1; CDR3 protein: CASSEGQGSSPLHF
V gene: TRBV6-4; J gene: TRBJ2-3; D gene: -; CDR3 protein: CASSERGSSTDTQYF
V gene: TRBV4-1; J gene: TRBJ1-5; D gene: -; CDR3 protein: CASSQAPGISYQPQHF
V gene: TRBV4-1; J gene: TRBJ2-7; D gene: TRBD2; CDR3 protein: CASSQDWISSGVYEQYF
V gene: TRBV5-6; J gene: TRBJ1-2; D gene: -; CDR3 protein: CASSLPGPIGYTF
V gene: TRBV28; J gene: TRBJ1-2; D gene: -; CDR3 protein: CASSLPGHGEMTF
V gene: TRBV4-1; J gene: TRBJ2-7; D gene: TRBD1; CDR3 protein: CASSPGGTGTYEQYF
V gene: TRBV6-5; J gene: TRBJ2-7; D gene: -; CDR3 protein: CASSYGFTNSYEQYF
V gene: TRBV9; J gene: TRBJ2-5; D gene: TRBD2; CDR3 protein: CASSVAAGLAGEETQYF
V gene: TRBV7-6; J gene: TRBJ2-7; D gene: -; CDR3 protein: CASSYSRGRPFSLYEQYF
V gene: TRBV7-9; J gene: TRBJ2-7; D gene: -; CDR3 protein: CASTRRTDKDEQYF
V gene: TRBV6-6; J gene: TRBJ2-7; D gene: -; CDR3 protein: CASSYSTGGTYEQYF
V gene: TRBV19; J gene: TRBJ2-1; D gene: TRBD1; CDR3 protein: CASNTRDRGFNEQFF
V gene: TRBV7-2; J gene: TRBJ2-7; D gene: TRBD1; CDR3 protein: CASSLELTGGYEQYF
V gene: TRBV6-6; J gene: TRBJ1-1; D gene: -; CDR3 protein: CASWEGRGTEAFF
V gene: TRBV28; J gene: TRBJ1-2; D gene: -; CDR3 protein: CASSLQGYGYTF
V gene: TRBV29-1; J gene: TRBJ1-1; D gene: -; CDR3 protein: CSVGTVQGSNTEAFF
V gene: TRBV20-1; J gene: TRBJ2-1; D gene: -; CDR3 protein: CSAIQNEQFF
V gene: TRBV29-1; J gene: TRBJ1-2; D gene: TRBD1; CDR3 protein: CSVEDRQGGYGYTF
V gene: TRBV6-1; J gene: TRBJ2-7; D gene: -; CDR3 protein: CASRLVFNQDYEQYF
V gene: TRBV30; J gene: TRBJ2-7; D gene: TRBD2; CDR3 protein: CAWSAGTKSSYEQYF
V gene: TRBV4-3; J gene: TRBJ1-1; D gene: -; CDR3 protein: CASSQVFLGSYLNTEAFF
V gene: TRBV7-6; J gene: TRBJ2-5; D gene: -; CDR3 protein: CASSLALRSQETQYF
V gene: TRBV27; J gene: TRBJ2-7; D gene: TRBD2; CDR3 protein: CASSLSSGRAFRNEQYF
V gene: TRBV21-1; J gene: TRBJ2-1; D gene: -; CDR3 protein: CASSKDDAGGPNEQFF
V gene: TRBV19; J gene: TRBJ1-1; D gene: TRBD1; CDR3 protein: CASRDRYEGTEAFF
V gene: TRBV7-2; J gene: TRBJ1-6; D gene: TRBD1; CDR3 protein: CASSSRQGGNSPLHF
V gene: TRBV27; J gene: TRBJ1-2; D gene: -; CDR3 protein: CASVASFGRVRYGYTF
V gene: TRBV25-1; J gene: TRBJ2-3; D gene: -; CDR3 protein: CASSEGRSADTQYF
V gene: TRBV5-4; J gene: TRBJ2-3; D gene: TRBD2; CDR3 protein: CASSLVVLADAGDTQYF
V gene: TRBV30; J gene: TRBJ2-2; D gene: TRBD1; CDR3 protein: CAWSLQGAGELFF
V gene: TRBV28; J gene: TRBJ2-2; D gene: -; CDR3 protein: CASTRGDTSNTGELFF
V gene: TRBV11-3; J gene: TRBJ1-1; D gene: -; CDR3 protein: CASAPFGSSTEAFF
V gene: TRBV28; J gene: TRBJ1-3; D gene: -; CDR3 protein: CASSLFSGLPGGNTIYF
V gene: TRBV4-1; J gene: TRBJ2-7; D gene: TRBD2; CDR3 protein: CASSHGLAATYEQYF
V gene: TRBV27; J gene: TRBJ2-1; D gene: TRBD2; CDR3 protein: CASSQGTSGRGEQFF
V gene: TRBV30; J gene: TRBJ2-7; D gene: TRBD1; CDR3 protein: CAWSTGQGSYEQYF
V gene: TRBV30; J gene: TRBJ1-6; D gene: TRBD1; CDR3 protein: CAWKGRTGSNSPLHF
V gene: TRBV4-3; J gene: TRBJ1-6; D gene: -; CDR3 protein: CASSQDWGENSPLHF
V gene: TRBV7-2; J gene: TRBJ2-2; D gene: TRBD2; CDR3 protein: CASSLGGGATGELFF
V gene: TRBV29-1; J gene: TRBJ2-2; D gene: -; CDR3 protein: CSVVGVNTGELFF
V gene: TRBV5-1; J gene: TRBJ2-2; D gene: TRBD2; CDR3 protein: CASSFSGGARTGELFF
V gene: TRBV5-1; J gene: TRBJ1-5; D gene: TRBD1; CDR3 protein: CASPQQDRGSNQPQHF
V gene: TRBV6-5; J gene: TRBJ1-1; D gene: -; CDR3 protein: CASSYSPGLSHEAFF
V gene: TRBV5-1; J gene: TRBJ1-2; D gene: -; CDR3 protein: CASSLEQGRSYTF
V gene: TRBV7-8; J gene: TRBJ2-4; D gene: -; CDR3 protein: CASSLRGGRQNIQYF
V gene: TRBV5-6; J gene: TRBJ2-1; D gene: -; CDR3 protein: CASSPKTVAARNEQFF
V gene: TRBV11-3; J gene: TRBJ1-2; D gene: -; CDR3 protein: CASSLDWAGRVGYTF
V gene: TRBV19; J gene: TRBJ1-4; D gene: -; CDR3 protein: CASSREGSSEKLFF
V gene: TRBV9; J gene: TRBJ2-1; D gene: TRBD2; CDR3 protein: CASSASQSVAGTNEQFF